This T cell receptor (beta chain) originates from a study of OX40 agonist ivuxolimab in advanced cancers. About the study: Among those treated, three patients had partial responses, one with hepatocellular carcinoma and two with cutaneous melanoma.

Sequenced by immunoSEQ multiplex PCR; TCRdb stores in-frame clones only, minus some. In the table there are roughly 76,000 clones, approximately 85% of which are singletons. Here the sequenced sample was CD4+ or CD8+ T cells sorted from blood, taken in a trial of the OX40 agonist ivuxolimab. The source is an adult with an advanced solid tumor such as melanoma, head and neck, liver or kidney cancer.

DNA for the CDR3: TGTGCCAGCACCCTTTATCGGGGTTTGAACACTGAAGCTTTCTTT. As protein: CASTLYRGLNTEAFF. The chain is built from TRBV5-8 and TRBJ1-1; D call uncertain. Germline assignment: CDR1 SGHTS and CDR2 YDEGEE. The V and J ends lost 6 bases and 0 bases respectively, with 15 bases between them. The CDR3 is 15 amino acids.